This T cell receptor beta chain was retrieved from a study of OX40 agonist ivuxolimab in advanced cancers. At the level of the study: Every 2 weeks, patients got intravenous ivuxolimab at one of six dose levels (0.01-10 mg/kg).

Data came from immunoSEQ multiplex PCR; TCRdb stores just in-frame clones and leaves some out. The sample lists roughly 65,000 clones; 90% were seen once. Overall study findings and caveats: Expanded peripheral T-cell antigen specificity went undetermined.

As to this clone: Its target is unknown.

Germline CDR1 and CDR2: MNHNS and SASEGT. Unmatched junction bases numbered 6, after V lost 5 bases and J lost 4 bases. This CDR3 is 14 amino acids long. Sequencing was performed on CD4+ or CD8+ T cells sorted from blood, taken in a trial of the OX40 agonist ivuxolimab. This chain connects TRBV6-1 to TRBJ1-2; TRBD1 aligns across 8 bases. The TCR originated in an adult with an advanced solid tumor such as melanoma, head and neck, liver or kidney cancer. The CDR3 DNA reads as TGTGCCAGCAGTTTACAGGGGGAGCTCTATGGCTACACCTTC. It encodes CASSLQGELYGYTF.